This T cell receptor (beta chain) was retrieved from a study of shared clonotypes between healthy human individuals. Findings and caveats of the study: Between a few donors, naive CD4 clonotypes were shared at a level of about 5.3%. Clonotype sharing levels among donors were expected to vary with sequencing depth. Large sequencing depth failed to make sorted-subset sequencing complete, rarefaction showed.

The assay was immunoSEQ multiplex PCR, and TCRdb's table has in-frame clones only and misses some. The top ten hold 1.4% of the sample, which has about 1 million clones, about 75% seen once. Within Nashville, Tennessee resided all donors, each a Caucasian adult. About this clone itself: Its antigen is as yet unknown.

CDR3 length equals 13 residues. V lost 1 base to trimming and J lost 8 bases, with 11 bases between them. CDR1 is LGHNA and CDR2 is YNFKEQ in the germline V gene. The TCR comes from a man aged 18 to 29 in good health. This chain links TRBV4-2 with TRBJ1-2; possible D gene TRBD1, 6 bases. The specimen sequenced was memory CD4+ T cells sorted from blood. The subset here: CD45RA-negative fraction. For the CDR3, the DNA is TGTGCCAGCAGCCAAGCTCAGGGGATAGGCTACACCTTC. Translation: CASSQAQGIGYTF.